The 29 T cell receptor beta chains below were found in one sample sequenced in a study of blood T cell repertoires in COVID-19. TCRdb's copy holds only in-frame clones and misses some; the assay was immunoSEQ multiplex PCR. The sample consists of 190,000 or so clones, approximately 87% of them appearing once. Source material: peripheral blood. The receptors were sampled from a woman between 18 and 29 years old who had recovered from COVID-19.

The chain uses TRBV30 and TRBJ1-1; 8 bases agree with TRBD1. Germline CDR1 and CDR2: GTSNPN and SVGIG (reference sequence). CDR3 length equals 15 residues. Losses at the gene ends were 2 bases for V and 4 bases for J; bases not matched to a gene: 9. The CDR3 nucleotides read TGTGCCTGGAGTTCCCCCGGGACAGGAGCCACTGAAGCTTTCTTT. Its protein product is CAWSSPGTGATEAFF.

V usage is TRBV4-1 and J usage is TRBJ2-3; 11 bases fit TRBD2. With V trimmed by 0 bases and J by 2 bases, 7 bases remained unmatched. The CDR3 is 18 amino acids. CDR1 and CDR2 (germline): MGHRA, YSYEKL. The DNA of the CDR3 is TGCGCCAGCAGCCAAGACTTTACTAGCGGGGGACTCACAGATACGCAGTATTTT. It is translated as CASSQDFTSGGLTDTQYF.

The rearrangement joins TRBV12-3 or TRBV12-4 to TRBJ1-2; D call uncertain. The CDR3 has 13 residues. The V end was cut by 5 bases, the J end by 3 bases, with 10 bases between. Here the CDR3 reads CASSPVLDYGYTF. CDR3 sequence (DNA): TGTGCCAGCAGTCCGGTTTTAGACTATGGCTACACCTTC.

This sequence joins TRBV18 and TRBJ2-1; 8 nucleotides align to TRBD2. Germline V CDR1 and CDR2: KGHSH, LQKENI. The CDR3 has 15 amino acids. After removal of 2 bases from V and 4 bases from J, the junction contained 4 bases not matched to a gene. CDR3 amino acids: CASSPMASGYNEQFF. CDR3 coding DNA: TGTGCCAGCTCACCAATGGCTAGCGGGTACAATGAGCAGTTCTTC.

The chain combines TRBV10-3 with TRBJ1-1, with D unresolved. The germline gives CDR1 ENHRY, CDR2 SYGVKD. The CDR3 loop spans 14 amino acids. V lost 6 bases, J lost 0 bases, and 11 bases lay in between. The CDR3 reads CAIREPRMNTEAFF. In nucleotides, the CDR3 is TGTGCCATCAGAGAACCGAGAATGAACACTGAAGCTTTCTTT.

The chain recombines TRBV5-4 with TRBJ2-3; 9 bases align to TRBD1. Germline values: CDR1 SGHNT, CDR2 YYREEE (reference sequence). Trimming removed 0 bases from V and 1 base from J; junction bases left unmatched: 0. The CDR3 extends over 15 amino acids. This CDR3 is CASSLGQGGTDTQYF. Written as DNA, the CDR3 is TGTGCCAGCAGCTTGGGACAGGGGGGCACAGATACGCAGTATTTT.

The CDR3 region has the DNA TGTGCCACCAGCAGTCGACAAAGTTTCCGCGAGCAGTACTTC. It is translated as CATSSRQSFREQYF. The chain recombines TRBV15 with TRBJ2-7; no clear D gene. The V gene lost 3 bases and the J gene lost 6 bases, with 15 bases spanning the gap. In germline, CDR1 is LNHNV, CDR2 YYDKDF (reference sequence). This CDR3 has 14 amino acids.

CDR3 in DNA: TGTGCCAGCAGCTTAGCGGCAGGACAGGGAAGATACGAGCAGTACGTC. Amino acid sequence: CASSLAAGQGRYEQYV. The chain is built from TRBV7-9 and TRBJ2-7, with 8 nucleotides matching TRBD1. Germline CDR1 reads SEHNR; CDR2 reads FQNEAQ (reference sequence). CDR3 length equals 16 residues. Trimming at V came to 0 bases and at J to 4 bases, leaving 8 bases not matched to a gene.

This clone has more than one count but fewer than ten. This sequence joins TRBV7-9 and TRBJ2-5; 7 bases are shared with TRBD1. Germline CDR1 reads SEHNR; CDR2 reads FQNEAQ (reference sequence). The V segment lost 5 bases and the J segment 7 bases; nucleotides outside the gene matches: 10. This CDR3 comprises 14 residues. The CDR3 reads CASSLGDSGATQYF. Written as DNA, the CDR3 is TGTGCCAGCAGCCTAGGGGACAGCGGTGCGACCCAGTACTTC.

In its sample, this clone was seen a few times. The gene calls are TRBV19 and TRBJ1-5; 11 nucleotides line up with TRBD1. Germline values: CDR1 LNHDA, CDR2 SQIVND (reference sequence). Germline trimming cut 3 bases from V and 0 bases from J; bases unmatched to any gene: 1. The CDR3 has 16 amino acids. The CDR3 DNA is TGTGCCAGTAGTATGGACAGGGGGCATAGCAATCAGCCCCAGCATTTT. As protein: CASSMDRGHSNQPQHF.

This clone was recorded only once. The CDR3 is CASSLRGAYEQYV. CDR3 DNA sequence: TGTGCCAGCAGCTTGCGGGGAGCCTACGAGCAGTACGTC. V usage is TRBV5-8 and J usage is TRBJ2-7; possibly TRBD2 for D (5 bases). The germline V and J ends were trimmed by 1 base and 2 bases, with 7 bases remaining between them. CDR1 is SGHTS and CDR2 is YDEGEE in the germline V gene. The length of the CDR3 is 13 residues.

The rearrangement joins TRBV5-5 to TRBJ2-1; no reliable D call. CDR3 length: 15 amino acids. Per the germline V gene, CDR1 is SGHKS and CDR2 is YYEKEE (reference sequence). The V and J ends lost 0 bases and 0 bases respectively, with 7 bases between them. CDR3 region: CASSLVYSSYNEQFF. The CDR3 DNA sequence: TGTGCCAGCAGCTTGGTCTACAGCTCCTACAATGAGCAGTTCTTC.

The chain employs TRBV4-3 and TRBJ2-7; TRBD2 aligns across 9 bases. The germline CDR1 and CDR2 sequences are LGHNA and YSLEER. Trimming cost V 5 bases and J 2 bases; bases outside gene matches: 7. This CDR3 spans 15 amino acids. This CDR3 is CASSNSGGHAYEQYF. The CDR3 nucleotides read TGCGCCAGCAGCAACAGCGGGGGGCACGCCTACGAGCAGTACTTC.

The gene calls are TRBV4-2 and TRBJ2-5; tentatively, D is TRBD2 (6 bases). The CDR3 has 15 residues. CDR1 is LGHNA and CDR2 is YNFKEQ in the germline V gene. Trimming removed 0 bases from V and 2 bases from J, with 10 bases in between. The CDR3 DNA sequence: TGTGCCAGCAGCCAAGAGGGAGGTGTTCAAGAGACCCAGTACTTC. Amino acid sequence: CASSQEGGVQETQYF.

The chain uses TRBV2 and TRBJ1-5; D is perhaps TRBD1 (5 bases). The ends were cut back, 7 bases at V and 4 bases at J, with 11 bases in the middle. Looked up from germline, CDR1 is SNHLY and CDR2 is FYNNEI. CDR3 length: 13 residues. CDR3 bases: TGTGCCAGCAACCTACAGGAGAATCAGCCCCAGCATTTT. This encodes CASNLQENQPQHF. Complete variable domain (other parts from reference TRBV2 and TRBJ1-5): EPEVTQTPSHQVTQMGQEVILRCVPISNHLYFYWYRQILGQKVEFLVSFYNNEISEKSEIFDDQFSVERPDGSNFTLKIRSTKLEDSAMYFCASNLQENQPQHFGDGTRLSIL.

The chain joins TRBV12-3 or TRBV12-4 to TRBJ2-3, with D possibly TRBD2 on 5 matching bases. CDR3 length equals 13 residues. V dropped 6 bases and J dropped 0 bases, with 7 bases sitting between them. The CDR3 DNA follows: TGTGCCAGCAGCCGGAGGAGCACAGATACGCAGTATTTT. This translates into CASSRRSTDTQYF.

This clone was detected only once. V and J are TRBV10-1 and TRBJ2-5, with 10 nucleotides matching TRBD2. The CDR3 is made up of 21 amino acids. Trimming cost V 1 base and J 5 bases; bases outside gene matches: 22. Looked up from germline, CDR1 is WNHNN and CDR2 is SYGVQD (reference sequence). CDR3 in amino acids: CASSEFRRLAASGSVGETQYF. As DNA, the CDR3 is TGCGCCAGCAGTGAGTTCAGGAGACTAGCGGCTAGCGGGAGTGTCGGGGAGACCCAGTACTTC.

The rearrangement uses TRBV6-5 and TRBJ1-5; D call uncertain. This CDR3 region has 14 residues. V lost 0 bases, J lost 7 bases, and 10 bases lay in between. Germline V gene lookup returns CDR1 MNHEY and CDR2 SVGAGI. The CDR3 loop is CASSYSIQNQPQHF. The CDR3 DNA is TGTGCCAGCAGTTACTCGATCCAGAACCAGCCCCAGCATTTT.

V gene TRBV3-1 (or the pseudogene TRBV3-2) combines with J gene TRBJ1-6, with a possible D match to TRBD1 (5 bases). Germline values: CDR1 LGHDT, CDR2 YNNKEL (reference sequence). CDR3 size: 15 residues. Trimming shortened V by 7 bases and J by 7 bases, and 17 bases separated the two germline ends. The CDR3 loop is CASKHSGTENSPLHF. DNA of the CDR3: TGTGCCAGCAAGCATTCGGGGACTGAGAATTCACCCCTCCACTTT.

This clone has more than one count but fewer than ten. This chain links TRBV7-8 with TRBJ1-5, with 8 bases identical to TRBD1. With V trimmed by 1 base and J by 5 bases, 4 bases remained unmatched. Germline V gives CDR1 SGHVS, CDR2 FQNEAQ. The length of the CDR3 is 15 residues. The CDR3 coding sequence is TGTGCCAGCAGCTTAGAGGCAGGGGGCTATCAGCCCCAGCATTTT. As protein: CASSLEAGGYQPQHF.

The V gene is TRBV4-2, the J gene TRBJ2-3; maybe TRBD1 (6 bases). Germline assignment: CDR1 LGHNA and CDR2 YNFKEQ. The CDR3 totals 16 residues. V lost 0 bases, J lost 2 bases, and 12 bases lay in between. The CDR3 bases are TGTGCCAGCAGCCAAGATGGACAGCTATCCACAGATACGCAGTATTTT. Its protein product is CASSQDGQLSTDTQYF.

V and J are TRBV7-8 and TRBJ2-1; D is possibly TRBD2 (6 bases). The V gene lost 5 bases and the J gene lost 5 bases, with 13 bases spanning the gap. CDR1 is SGHVS and CDR2 is FQNEAQ in the germline V gene. The CDR3 spans 14 residues. In DNA, the CDR3 is TGTGCCAGCAGCCCCGCTAGCGCAAACAATGAGCAGTTCTTC. Its protein is CASSPASANNEQFF.

The CDR3, as DNA: TGCGCCAGCAGCCAAGATACAGGCAGGCATGGCTACACCTTC. This gives the protein CASSQDTGRHGYTF. V and J are TRBV4-3 and TRBJ1-2, with a tentative D call TRBD1 (5 bases). The germline V gene has CDR1 LGHNA and CDR2 YSLEER. The CDR3 has 14 residues. Trimming shortened V by 0 bases and J by 6 bases, and 11 bases separated the two germline ends.

The V and J genes are TRBV30 and TRBJ1-6; 8 bases are shared with TRBD1. Trimming took 5 bases from V and 10 from J; bases not matched to a gene: 10. Germline-derived CDR1 and CDR2 are GTSNPN and SVGIG (reference sequence). This CDR3 has 14 amino acids. The CDR3 bases are TGTGCCTGGGCGCAGGGGACAGGACGATCACCCCTCCACTTT. Protein: CAWAQGTGRSPLHF.

The count of this clone is one. The rearrangement links TRBV9 to TRBJ2-7, with a possible D match to TRBD1 (5 bases). The CDR3 has 14 residues. V gave up 6 bases and J gave up 0 bases, with 13 bases separating them. Germline V gene lookup returns CDR1 SGDLS and CDR2 YYNGEE. The CDR3 DNA sequence: TGTGCCAGCACGACAGATTTGGCCTCCTACGAGCAGTACTTC. Amino acid sequence: CASTTDLASYEQYF.

The chain combines TRBV6-1 with TRBJ1-6, with unresolved D. V lost 0 bases and J 7 bases, leaving 7 bases between the germline ends. Per germline, CDR1 MNHNS and CDR2 SASEGT. CDR3 length equals 14 residues. CDR3 nucleotides: TGTGCCAGCAGTGAAGCAACGGGGAATTCACCCCTCCACTTT. It is translated as CASSEATGNSPLHF.

This clone has only a few counts. The chain has TRBV15 and TRBJ2-7, with 8 nucleotides matching TRBD1. This CDR3 comprises 14 residues. Germline V CDR1 and CDR2: LNHNV, YYDKDF (reference sequence). The trim removed 5 bases at V and 6 bases at J, leaving 9 bases unmatched. The CDR3 spells CATSHRGARIEQYV. The DNA of the CDR3 is TGTGCCACCAGCCACAGGGGGGCGAGGATCGAGCAGTACGTC.

The CDR3 sequence is CASSQDRDSTYEQYF. DNA for the CDR3: TGCGCCAGCAGCCAAGACCGGGACAGCACCTACGAGCAGTACTTC. The gene calls are TRBV4-3 and TRBJ2-7, with 7 bases aligning to TRBD1. This CDR3 is built from 15 residues. J was trimmed by 2 bases and V by 0 bases; bases with no gene match: 4. CDR1 LGHNA and CDR2 YSLEER come from the germline V gene.

The chain is built from TRBV18 and TRBJ1-1; D remains ambiguous. V lost 6 bases, J lost 2 bases, and 10 bases lay in between. The CDR3 totals 13 residues. Germline assignment: CDR1 KGHSH and CDR2 LQKENI. The CDR3 DNA sequence: TGTGCCAGCTCCTCTAGTGATAACACTGAAGCTTTCTTT. It codes for CASSSSDNTEAFF.